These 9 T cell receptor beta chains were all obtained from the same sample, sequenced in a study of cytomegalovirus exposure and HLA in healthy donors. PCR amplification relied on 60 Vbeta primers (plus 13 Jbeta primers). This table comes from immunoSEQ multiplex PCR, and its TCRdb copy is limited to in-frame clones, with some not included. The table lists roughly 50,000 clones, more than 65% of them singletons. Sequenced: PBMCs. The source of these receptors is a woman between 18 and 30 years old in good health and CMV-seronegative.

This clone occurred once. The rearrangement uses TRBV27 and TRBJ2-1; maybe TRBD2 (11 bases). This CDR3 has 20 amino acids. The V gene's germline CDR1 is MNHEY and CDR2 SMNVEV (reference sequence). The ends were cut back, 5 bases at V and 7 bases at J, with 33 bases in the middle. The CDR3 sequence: CASSLTGGRGLAVGGNEQFF. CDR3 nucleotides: TGTGCCAGCAGTCTGACAGGGGGCAGGGGACTAGCGGTTGGGGGGAATGAGCAGTTCTTC.

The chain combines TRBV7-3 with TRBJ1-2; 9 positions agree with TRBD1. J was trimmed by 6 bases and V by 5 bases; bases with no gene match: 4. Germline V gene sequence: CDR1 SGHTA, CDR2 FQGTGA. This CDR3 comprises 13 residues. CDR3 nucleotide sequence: TGTGCCAGCAGCCCCGGGACAGGGAATGGCTACACCTTC. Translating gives CASSPGTGNGYTF.

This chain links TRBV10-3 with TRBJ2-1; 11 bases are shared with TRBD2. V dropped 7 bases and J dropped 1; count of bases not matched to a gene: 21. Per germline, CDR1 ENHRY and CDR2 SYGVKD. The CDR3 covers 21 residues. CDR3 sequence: CAIIPSRDIRLAGPSYNEQFF. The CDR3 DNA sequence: TGTGCCATCATTCCCTCCAGAGATATTCGACTAGCGGGACCTTCCTACAATGAGCAGTTCTTC.

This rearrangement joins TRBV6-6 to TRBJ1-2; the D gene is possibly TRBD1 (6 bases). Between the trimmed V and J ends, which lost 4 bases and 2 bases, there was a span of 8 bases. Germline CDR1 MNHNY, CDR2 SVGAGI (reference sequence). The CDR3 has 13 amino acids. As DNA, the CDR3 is TGTGCCAGCAGTTCCGACAGGAACTATGGCTACACCTTC. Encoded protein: CASSSDRNYGYTF.

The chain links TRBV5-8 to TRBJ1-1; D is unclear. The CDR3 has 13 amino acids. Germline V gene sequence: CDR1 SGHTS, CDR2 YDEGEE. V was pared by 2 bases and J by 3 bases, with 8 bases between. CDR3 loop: CASSFFSYTEAFF. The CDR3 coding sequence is TGTGCCAGCAGCTTTTTTTCATACACTGAAGCTTTCTTT. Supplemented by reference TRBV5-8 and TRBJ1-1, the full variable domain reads EAGVTQSPTHLIKTRGQQATLRCSPISGHTSVYWYQQALGLGLQFLLWYDEGEERNRGNFPPRFSGRQFPNYSSELNVNALELEDSALYLCASSFFSYTEAFFGQGTRLTVV.

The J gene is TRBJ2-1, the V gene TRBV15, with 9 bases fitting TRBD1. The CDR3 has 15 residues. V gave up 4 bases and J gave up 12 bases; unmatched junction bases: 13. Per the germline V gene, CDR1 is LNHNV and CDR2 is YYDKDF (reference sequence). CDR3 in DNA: TGTGCCACCAGCATCCGGGACAGGGAACTAGGTGGGCAGTTCTTC. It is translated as CATSIRDRELGGQFF.

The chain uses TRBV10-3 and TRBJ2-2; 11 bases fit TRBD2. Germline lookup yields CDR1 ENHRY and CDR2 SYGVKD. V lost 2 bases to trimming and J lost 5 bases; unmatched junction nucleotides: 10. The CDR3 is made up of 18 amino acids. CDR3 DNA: TGTGCCATCAGTGAGGTAGCGGGAGGGCCCAGAGGGACCGGGGAGCTGTTTTTT. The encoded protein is CAISEVAGGPRGTGELFF.

In DNA, the CDR3 is TGTGCCAGCAGTGAAACGGTTGGGACCCAGTACTTC. Its protein product is CASSETVGTQYF. The chain recombines TRBV6-1 with TRBJ2-5; unclear D gene. Trimming shortened V by 2 bases and J by 7 bases, and 8 bases separated the two germline ends. This CDR3 contains 12 residues. Germline V CDR1 and CDR2: MNHNS, SASEGT.

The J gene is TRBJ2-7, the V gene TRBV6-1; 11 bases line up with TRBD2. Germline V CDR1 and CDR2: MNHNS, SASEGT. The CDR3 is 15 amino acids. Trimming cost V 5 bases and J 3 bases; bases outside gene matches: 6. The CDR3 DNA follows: TGTGCCAGCAGTAATCTAGCGGGAGGCGACTACGAGCAGTACTTC. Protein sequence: CASSNLAGGDYEQYF.